This paragraph covers one T cell receptor beta chain sequence. This clone came up many times. No cognate antigen has been identified for it. Base qualities are not provided; no much larger clone lies one nucleotide away. The source of the sample is a study of metastatic and nonmetastatic thyroid tumors (dated by TCRdb to the early 2020s). Regarding the research as a whole: The researchers compared repertoires between peripheral blood samples and tumor or nodule tissue samples from patients with malignant or benign thyroid disease.

CDR1 and CDR2 are drawn from the germline V gene: ENHRY, SYGVKD. Ends trimmed: V by 10 bases, J by 4 bases; bases unmatched to a gene: 11. Measured from the cysteine to the phenylalanine, the CDR3 is 14 residues long. The entry retains the CDR3 DNA only, 42 bases that are in frame from base 1. Receptor amplification or capture employed PCR. The listed sequencing device is Illumina HiSeq 4000. High-throughput sequencing was used to profile the TCR beta-chain CDR3 region of each patient. For the original study's pipeline: CDR3 differences across clinicopathological groups were used to build a classifier for discriminating distant-metastatic papillary thyroid cancer patients. To measure repertoire diversity the researchers used the Shannon index, while the Morisita-Horn index served to gauge how similar the tumor and blood repertoires were. The raw public data were reprocessed by TCRdb itself: fastp quality trimming at Q25, MiXCR clonotype calling, in-frame beta chains only. TCRdb's processing, not the authors' own work, is the source of the V and J calls. Present in this sample are more than 35,000 clones, about 14% of which were seen just once. The ten largest clones capture around 9.5% of the sample.

None of the patients had been given any treatment before thyroid surgery. Using T-cell receptor beta sequencing, the study looked back at clinical samples from patients collected from about 2011 to 2019. What the study reported, not specific to this receptor: TCR beta diversity was reported as significantly higher in malignant tumors than in benign nodules, in both blood and tumor samples.

The chain uses TRBV10-3 and TRBJ2-7, with 9 bases matching TRBD1. The clonotype comes from a female donor with papillary thyroid cancer or a benign thyroid nodule (not recorded which). Some clones in this sample may be carry-over from other donors' samples. Sequences were obtained from blood. The CDR3 protein is CATRYGTGHYEQYF. DNA sequence: TGTGCCACCCGGTATGGGACAGGGCATTACGAGCAGTACTTC.